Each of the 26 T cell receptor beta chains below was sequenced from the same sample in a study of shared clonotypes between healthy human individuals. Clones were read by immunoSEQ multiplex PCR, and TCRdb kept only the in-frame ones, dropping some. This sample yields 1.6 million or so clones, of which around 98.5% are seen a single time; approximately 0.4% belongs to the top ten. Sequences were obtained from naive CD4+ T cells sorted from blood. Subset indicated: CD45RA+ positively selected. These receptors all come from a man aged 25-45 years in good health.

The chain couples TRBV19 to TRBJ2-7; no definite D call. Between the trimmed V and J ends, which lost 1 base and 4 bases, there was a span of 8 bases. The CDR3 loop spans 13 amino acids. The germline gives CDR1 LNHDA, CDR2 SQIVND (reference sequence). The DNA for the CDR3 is TGTGCCAGTAGTATAGCCCCTGGGTACGAGCAGTACTTC. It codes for CASSIAPGYEQYF.

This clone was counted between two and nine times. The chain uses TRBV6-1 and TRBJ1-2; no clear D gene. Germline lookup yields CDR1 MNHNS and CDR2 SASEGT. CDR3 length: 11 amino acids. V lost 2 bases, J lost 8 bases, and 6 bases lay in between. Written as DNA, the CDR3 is TGTGCCAGCAGTGAATGGGGAGGCTACACCTTC. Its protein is CASSEWGGYTF.

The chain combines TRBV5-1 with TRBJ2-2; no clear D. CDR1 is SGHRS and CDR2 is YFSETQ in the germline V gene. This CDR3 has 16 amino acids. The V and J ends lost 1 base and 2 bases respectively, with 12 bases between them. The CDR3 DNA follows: TGCGCCAGCAGCTTGTCGGACGGTCTTAACACCGGGGAGCTGTTTTTT. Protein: CASSLSDGLNTGELFF.

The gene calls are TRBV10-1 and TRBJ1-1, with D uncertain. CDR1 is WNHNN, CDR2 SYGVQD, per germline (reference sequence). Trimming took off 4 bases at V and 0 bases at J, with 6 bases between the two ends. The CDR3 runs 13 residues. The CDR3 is CASSGSLNTEAFF. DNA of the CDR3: TGCGCCAGCAGTGGGAGTTTGAACACTGAAGCTTTCTTT.

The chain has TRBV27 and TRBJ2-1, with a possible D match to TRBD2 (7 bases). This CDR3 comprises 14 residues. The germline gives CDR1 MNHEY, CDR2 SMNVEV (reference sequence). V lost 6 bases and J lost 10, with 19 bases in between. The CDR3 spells CASRPQIGGQEQFF. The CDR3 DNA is TGTGCCAGCAGACCACAAATCGGGGGGCAGGAGCAGTTCTTC.

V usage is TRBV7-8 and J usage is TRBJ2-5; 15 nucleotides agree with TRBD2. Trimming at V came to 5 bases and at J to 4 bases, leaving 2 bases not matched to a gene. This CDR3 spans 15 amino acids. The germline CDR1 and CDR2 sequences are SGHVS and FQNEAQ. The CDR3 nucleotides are TGTGCCAGCAGCCGGACTAGCGGGAGGGGAGAGACCCAGTACTTC. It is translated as CASSRTSGRGETQYF.

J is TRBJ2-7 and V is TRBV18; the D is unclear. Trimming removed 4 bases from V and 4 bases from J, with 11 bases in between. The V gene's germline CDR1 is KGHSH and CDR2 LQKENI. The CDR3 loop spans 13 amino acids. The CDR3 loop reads CASSRYSLYEQYF. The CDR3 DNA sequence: TGTGCCAGCTCACGCTACTCCCTATACGAGCAGTACTTC.

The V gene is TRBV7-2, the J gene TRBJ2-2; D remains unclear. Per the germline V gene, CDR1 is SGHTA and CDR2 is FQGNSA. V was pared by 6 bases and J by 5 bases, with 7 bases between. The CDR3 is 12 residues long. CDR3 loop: CASSHATGELFF. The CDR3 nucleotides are TGTGCCAGCAGTCACGCGACCGGGGAGCTGTTTTTT.

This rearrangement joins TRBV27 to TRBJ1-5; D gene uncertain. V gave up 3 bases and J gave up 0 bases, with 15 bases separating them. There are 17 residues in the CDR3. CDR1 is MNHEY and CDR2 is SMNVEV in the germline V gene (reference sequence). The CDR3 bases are TGTGCCAGCAGTTTCGGTCTAGCGGGGTATAGCAATCAGCCCCAGCATTTT. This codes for CASSFGLAGYSNQPQHF.

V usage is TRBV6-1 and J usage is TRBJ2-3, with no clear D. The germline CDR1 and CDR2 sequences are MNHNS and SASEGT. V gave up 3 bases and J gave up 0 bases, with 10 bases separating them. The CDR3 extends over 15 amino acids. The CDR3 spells CASSESRVSTDTQYF. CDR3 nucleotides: TGTGCCAGCAGTGAGTCACGCGTCAGCACAGATACGCAGTATTTT.

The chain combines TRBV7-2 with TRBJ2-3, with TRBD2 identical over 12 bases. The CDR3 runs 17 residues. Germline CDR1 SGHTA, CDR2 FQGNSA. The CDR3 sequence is CASTPRRLAGVSDTQYF. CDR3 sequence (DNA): TGTGCATCAACCCCTCGGAGACTAGCGGGAGTATCAGATACGCAGTATTTT.

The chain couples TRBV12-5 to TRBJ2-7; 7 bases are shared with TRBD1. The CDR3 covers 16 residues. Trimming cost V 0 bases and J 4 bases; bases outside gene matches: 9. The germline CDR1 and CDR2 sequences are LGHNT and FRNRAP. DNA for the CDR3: TGTGCTAGTGGTTTGGTACTCGGACAGGATCAGTACGAGCAGTACTTC. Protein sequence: CASGLVLGQDQYEQYF.

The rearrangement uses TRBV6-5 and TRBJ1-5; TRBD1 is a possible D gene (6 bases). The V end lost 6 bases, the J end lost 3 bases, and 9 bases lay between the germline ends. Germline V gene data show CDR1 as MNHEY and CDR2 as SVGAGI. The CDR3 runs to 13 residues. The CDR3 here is CASSHRDNQPQHF. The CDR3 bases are TGTGCCAGCAGCCACAGGGACAATCAGCCCCAGCATTTT.

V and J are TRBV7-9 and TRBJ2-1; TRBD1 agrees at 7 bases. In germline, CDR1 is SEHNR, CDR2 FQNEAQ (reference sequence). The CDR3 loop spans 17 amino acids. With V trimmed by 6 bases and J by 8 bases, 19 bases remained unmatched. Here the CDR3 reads CASRLGADGTVLDEQFF. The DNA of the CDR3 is TGTGCCAGCAGACTCGGGGCTGACGGGACAGTTCTCGATGAGCAGTTCTTC.

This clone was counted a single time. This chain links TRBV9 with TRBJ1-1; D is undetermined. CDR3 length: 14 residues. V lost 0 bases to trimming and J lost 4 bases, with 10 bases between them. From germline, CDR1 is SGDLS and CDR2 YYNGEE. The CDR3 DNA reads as TGTGCCAGCAGCGTAGGTGGGGTGGGCACTGAAGCTTTCTTT. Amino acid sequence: CASSVGGVGTEAFF.

The chain's CDR3 is CASGLAGVVGEQFF. For the CDR3, the DNA is TGTGCCAGCGGGCTAGCGGGAGTAGTAGGTGAGCAGTTCTTC. This sequence joins TRBV7-9 and TRBJ2-1, with TRBD2 matching over 10 bases. Germline assignment: CDR1 SEHNR and CDR2 FQNEAQ (reference sequence). This CDR3 is built from 14 residues. V shed 8 bases and J 9 bases; nucleotides not matched to a gene: 10.

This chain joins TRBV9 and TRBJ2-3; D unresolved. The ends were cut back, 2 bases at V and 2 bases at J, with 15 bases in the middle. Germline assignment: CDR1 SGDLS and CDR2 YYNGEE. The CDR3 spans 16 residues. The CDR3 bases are TGTGCCAGCAGCGTGAACGCGCGGAGCAACACAGATACGCAGTATTTT. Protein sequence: CASSVNARSNTDTQYF.

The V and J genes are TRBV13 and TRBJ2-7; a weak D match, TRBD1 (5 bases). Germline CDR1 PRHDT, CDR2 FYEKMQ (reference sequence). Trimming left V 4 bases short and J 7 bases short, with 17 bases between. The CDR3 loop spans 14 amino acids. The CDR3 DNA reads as TGTGCCAGCAGCTCCACTCAAGGGGCGAGAGAGCAGTACTTC. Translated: CASSSTQGAREQYF. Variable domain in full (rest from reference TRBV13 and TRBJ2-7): AAGVIQSPRHLIKEKRETATLKCYPIPRHDTVYWYQQGPGQDPQFLISFYEKMQSDKGSIPDRFSAQQFSDYHSELNMSSLELGDSALYFCASSSTQGAREQYFGPGTRLTVT.

CDR3 residues: CASSPYIAGGSYNEQFF. The DNA of the CDR3 is TGTGCCAGTAGTCCCTACATAGCGGGCGGCTCCTACAATGAGCAGTTCTTC. V and J are TRBV19 and TRBJ2-1; 7 bases align to TRBD2. The ends lost 5 bases at V and 0 bases at J; junction bases unmatched: 10. CDR3 length: 17 residues. Per the germline V gene, CDR1 is LNHDA and CDR2 is SQIVND (reference sequence).

CDR3 amino acids: CASSLNGRSYNEQFF. The DNA for the CDR3 is TGTGCCAGCAGCTTAAACGGGAGGTCCTACAATGAGCAGTTCTTC. The V call is TRBV7-7, the J call TRBJ2-1; TRBD2 matches at 7 bases. The CDR3 runs to 15 residues. The ends lost 2 bases at V and 1 base at J; junction bases unmatched: 2. The germline CDR1 and CDR2 sequences are SSHAT and FNYEAQ (reference sequence).

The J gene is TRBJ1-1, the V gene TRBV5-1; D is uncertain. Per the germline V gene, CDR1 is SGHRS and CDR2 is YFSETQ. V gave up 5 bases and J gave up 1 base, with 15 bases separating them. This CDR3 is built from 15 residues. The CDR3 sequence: CASSSTRSANTEAFF. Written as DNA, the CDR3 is TGCGCCAGCAGTTCGACTCGATCAGCGAACACTGAAGCTTTCTTT.

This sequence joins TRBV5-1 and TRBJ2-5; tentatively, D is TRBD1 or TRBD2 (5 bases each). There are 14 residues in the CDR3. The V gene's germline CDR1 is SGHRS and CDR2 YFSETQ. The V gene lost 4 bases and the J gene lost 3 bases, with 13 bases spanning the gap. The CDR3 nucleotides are TGCGCCAGCAGCCTGGGACCGCTAGAAGAGACCCAGTACTTC. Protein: CASSLGPLEETQYF.

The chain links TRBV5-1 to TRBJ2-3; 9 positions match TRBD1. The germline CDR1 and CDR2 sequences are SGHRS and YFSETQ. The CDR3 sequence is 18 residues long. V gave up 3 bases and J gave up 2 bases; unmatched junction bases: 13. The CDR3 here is CASSSLGQGLVATDTQYF. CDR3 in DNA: TGCGCCAGCAGCTCGCTGGGACAGGGTTTAGTGGCCACAGATACGCAGTATTTT.

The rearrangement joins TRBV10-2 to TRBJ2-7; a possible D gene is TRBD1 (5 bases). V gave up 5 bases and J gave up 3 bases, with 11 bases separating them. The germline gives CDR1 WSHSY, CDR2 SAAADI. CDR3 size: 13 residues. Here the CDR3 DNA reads TGCGCCAGCAGTCCTGACAGAGACTACGAGCAGTACTTC. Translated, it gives CASSPDRDYEQYF.

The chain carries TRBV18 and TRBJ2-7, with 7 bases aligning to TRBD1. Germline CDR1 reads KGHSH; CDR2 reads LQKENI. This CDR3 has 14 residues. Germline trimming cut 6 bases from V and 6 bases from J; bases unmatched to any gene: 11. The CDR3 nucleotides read TGTGCCAGCTCGCTATCCGGGACAGCAATCGAGCAGTACTTC. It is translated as CASSLSGTAIEQYF.

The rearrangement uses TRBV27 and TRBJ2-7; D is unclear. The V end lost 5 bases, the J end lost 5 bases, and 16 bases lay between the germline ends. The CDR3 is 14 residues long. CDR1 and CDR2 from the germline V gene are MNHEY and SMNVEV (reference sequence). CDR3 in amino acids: CASSLRSSLHEQYF. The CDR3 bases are TGTGCCAGCAGTCTACGGTCCTCCCTCCACGAGCAGTACTTC.